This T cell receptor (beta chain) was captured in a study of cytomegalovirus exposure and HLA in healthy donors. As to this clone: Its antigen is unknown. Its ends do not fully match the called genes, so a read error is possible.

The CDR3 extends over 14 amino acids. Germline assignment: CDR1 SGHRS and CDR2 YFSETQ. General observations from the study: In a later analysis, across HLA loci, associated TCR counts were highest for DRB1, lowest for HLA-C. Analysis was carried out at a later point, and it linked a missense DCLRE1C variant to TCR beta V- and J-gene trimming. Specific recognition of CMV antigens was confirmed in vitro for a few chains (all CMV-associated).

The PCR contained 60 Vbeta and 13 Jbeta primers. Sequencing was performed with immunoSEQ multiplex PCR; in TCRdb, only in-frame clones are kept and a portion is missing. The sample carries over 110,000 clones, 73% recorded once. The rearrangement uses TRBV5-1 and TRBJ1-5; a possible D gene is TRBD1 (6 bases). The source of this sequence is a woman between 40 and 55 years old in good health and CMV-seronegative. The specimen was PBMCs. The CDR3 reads CASSEAGGKQPQHF. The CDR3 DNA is TGCGCCAGCAGCGAAGCTGGGGGCAAACAGCCCCAGCATTTT. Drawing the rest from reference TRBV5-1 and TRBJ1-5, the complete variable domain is KAGVTQTPRYLIKTRGQQVTLSCSPISGHRSVSWYQQTPGQGLQFLFEYFSETQRNKGNFPGRFSGRQFSNSRSEMNVSTLELGDSALYLCASSEAGGKQPQHFGDGTRLSIL.